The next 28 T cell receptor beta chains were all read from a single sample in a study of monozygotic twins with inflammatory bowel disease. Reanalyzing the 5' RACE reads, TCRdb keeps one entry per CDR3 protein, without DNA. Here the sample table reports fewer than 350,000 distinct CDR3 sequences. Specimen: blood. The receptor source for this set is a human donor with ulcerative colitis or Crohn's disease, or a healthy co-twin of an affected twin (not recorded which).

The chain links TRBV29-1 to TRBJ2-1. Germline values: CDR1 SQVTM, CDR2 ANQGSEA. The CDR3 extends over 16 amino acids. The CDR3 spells CSVEEWSESSYNEQFF.

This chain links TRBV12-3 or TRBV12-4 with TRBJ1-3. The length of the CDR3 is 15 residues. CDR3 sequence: CASSLVWTTGNTIYF.

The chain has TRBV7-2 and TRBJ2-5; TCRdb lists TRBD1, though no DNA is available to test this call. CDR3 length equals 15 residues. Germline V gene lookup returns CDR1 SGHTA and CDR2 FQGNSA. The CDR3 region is CASSLALGGQETQYF. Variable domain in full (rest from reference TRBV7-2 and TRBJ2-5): GAGVSQSPSNKVTEKGKDVELRCDPISGHTALYWYRQSLGQGLEFLIYFQGNSAPDKSGLPSDRFSAERTGGSVSTLTIQRTQQEDSAVYLCASSLALGGQETQYFGPGTRLLVL.

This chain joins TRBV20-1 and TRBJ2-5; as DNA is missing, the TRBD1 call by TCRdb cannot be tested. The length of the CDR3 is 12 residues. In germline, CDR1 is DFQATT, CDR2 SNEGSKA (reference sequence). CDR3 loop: CSAVRYWGTQYF.

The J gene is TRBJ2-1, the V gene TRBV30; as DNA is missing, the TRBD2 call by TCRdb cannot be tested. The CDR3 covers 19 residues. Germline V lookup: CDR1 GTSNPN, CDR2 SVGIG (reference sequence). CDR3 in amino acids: CAWRRTSLAGGAYYNEQFF.

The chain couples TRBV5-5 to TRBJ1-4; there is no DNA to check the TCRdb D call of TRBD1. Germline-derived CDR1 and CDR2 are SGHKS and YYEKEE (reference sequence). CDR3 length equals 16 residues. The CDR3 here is CASSQDRRATNEKLFF.

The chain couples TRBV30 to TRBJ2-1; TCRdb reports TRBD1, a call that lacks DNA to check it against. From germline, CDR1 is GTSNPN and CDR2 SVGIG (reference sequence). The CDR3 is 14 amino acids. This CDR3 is CAWSVGSGRNEQFF. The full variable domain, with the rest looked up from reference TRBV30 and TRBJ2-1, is SQTIHQWPATLVQPVGSPLSLECTVEGTSNPNLYWYRQAAGRGLQLLFYSVGIGQISSEVPQNLSASRPQDRQFILSSKKLLLSDSGFYLCAWSVGSGRNEQFFGPGTRLTVL.

The CDR3: CASSLGINEQFF. The chain is built from TRBV7-9 and TRBJ2-1; there is no DNA to check the TCRdb D call of TRBD2. This CDR3 comprises 12 residues. Germline V gene lookup returns CDR1 SEHNR and CDR2 FQNEAQ (reference sequence).

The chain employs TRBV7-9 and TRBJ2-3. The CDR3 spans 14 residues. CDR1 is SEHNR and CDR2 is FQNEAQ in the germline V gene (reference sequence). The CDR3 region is CASSRKLISDTQYF. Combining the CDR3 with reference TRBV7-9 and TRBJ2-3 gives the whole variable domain DTGVSQNPRHKITKRGQNVTFRCDPISEHNRLYWYRQTLGQGPEFLTYFQNEAQLEKSRLLSDRFSAERPKGSFSTLEIQRTEQGDSAMYLCASSRKLISDTQYFGPGTRLTVL.

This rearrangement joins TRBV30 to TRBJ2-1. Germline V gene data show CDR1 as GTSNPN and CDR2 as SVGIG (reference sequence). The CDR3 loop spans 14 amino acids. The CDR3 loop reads CAWRGLSSYNEQFF.

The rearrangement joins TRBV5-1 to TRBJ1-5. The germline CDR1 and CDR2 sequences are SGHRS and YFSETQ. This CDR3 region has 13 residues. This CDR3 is CASSREGAQPQHF.

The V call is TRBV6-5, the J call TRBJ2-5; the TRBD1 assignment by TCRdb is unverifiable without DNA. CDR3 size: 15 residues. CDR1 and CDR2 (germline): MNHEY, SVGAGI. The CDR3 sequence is CASSYSAGLRETQYF.

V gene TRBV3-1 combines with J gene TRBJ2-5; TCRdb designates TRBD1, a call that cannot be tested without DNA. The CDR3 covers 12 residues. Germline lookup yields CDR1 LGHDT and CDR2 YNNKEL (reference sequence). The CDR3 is CASSQGNGGNYF.

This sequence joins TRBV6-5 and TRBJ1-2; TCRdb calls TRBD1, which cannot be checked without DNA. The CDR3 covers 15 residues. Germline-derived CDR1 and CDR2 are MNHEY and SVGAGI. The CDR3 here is CASSWTITGNYGYTF.

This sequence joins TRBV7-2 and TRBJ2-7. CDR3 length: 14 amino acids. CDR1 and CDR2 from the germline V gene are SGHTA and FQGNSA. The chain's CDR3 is CASSLEAASGEQYF.

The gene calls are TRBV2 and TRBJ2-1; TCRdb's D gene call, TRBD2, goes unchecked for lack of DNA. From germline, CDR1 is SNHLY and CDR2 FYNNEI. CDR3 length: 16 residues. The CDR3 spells CASSALAGGLDNEQFF. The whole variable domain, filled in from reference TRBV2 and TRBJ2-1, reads EPEVTQTPSHQVTQMGQEVILRCVPISNHLYFYWYRQILGQKVEFLVSFYNNEISEKSEIFDDQFSVERPDGSNFTLKIRSTKLEDSAMYFCASSALAGGLDNEQFFGPGTRLTVL.

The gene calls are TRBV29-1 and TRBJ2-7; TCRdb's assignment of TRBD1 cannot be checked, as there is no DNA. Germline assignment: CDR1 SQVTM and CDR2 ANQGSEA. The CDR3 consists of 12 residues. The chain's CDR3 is CSVNGGLYEQYF.

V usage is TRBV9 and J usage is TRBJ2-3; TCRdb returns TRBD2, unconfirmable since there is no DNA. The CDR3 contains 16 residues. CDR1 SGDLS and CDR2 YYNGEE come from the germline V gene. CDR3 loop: CASSSGSFSIGDTQYF.

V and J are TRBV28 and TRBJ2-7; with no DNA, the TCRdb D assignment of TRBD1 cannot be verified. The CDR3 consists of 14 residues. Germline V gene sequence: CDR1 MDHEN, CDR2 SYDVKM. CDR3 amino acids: CASSGTGGWYEQYF.

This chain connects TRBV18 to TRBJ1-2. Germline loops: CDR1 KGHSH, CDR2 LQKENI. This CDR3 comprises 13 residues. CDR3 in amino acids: CASSPDPIYGYTF.

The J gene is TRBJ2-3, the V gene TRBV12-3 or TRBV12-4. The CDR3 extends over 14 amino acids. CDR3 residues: CASSPIIVGDTQYF.

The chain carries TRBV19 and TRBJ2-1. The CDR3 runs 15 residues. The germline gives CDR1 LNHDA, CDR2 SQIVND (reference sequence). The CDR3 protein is CASSIEAVPNNEQFF.

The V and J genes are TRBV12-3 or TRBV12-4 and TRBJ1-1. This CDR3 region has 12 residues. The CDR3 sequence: CATTAMNTEAFF.

The CDR3 sequence is CASSLQQGKTQYF. The chain links TRBV7-3 to TRBJ2-5; with no DNA, the TCRdb D assignment of TRBD1 cannot be verified. The V gene's germline CDR1 is SGHTA and CDR2 FQGTGA. The CDR3 extends over 13 amino acids.

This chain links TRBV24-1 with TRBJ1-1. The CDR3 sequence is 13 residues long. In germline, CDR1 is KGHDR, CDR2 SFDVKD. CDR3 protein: CATSDQKRTEAFF.

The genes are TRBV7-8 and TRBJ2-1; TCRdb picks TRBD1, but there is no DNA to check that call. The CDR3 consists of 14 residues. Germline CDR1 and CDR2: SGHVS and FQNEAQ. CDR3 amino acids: CASSGTFGPNEQFF.

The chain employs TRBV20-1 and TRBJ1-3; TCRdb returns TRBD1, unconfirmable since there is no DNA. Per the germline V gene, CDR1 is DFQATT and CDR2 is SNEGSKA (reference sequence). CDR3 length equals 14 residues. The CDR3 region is CSALGGELGNTIYF.

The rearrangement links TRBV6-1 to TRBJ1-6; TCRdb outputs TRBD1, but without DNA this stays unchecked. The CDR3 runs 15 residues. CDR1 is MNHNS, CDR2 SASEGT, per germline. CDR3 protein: CASKRDITYNSPLHF.